Listed below are T cell receptor beta chains from one sample, sequenced in a study of beta chain features in type 1 diabetes. Clones were sequenced by immunoSEQ multiplex PCR, and TCRdb holds only the in-frame ones, with some missing. The table has more than 150,000 clones, less than 9.5% seen once. Input material: central memory CD4+ T cells from blood. All receptors derive from a woman aged 18-29 years in good health. CDR3s include the opening cysteine and the closing phenylalanine or tryptophan. D genes are given only for firm matches. Rows may omit the clone size; those that give it use once, few, many or a size class.

J	size	V	D	length	DNA	CDR3
TRBJ2-5	few	TRBV28	TRBD2	12	TGTGCCAGCACTGGGAGGGCGGAGACCCAGTACTTC	CASTGRAETQYF
TRBJ2-7	few	TRBV6-1	-	15	-	CASILAQGGSYEQYF
TRBJ1-2	few	TRBV6-5	TRBD1	13	TGTGCCAGCAGTCGACAGGGAAGCTATGGCTACACCTTC	CASSRQGSYGYTF
TRBJ2-5	-	TRBV6-1	-	14	TGTGCCAGCGCCCCCGGGTCCACGGAAGAGACCCAGTACTTC	CASAPGSTEETQYF
TRBJ1-2	few	TRBV19	TRBD1	13	TGTGCCAGTAGTACGGGACAGGGCTATGGCTACACCTTC	CASSTGQGYGYTF
TRBJ2-3	-	TRBV5-4	-	13	TGTGCCAGCAGCCCCCCTAGCACAGATACGCAGTATTTT	CASSPPSTDTQYF
TRBJ1-1	-	TRBV19	TRBD1	14	TGTGCCAGTAGTCCCGCAGGGGGCAAGACTGAAGCTTTCTTT	CASSPAGGKTEAFF
TRBJ1-4	few	TRBV7-2	TRBD1	13	TGTGCCAGCAGCGAGACAGGGCAGACAAAACTGTTTTTT	CASSETGQTKLFF
TRBJ2-7	many	TRBV5-1	-	15	TGCGCCAGCAGCCTTGGAGGGGCGAGCTCCTACGAGCAGTACTTC	CASSLGGASSYEQYF
TRBJ1-2	-	TRBV19	TRBD1	13	TGTGCCAGTAGTCCAGACAGGGAATATGGCTACACCTTC	CASSPDREYGYTF
TRBJ1-1	few	TRBV7-9	TRBD1	15	TGTGCCAGCAGCGGACACAGGGGGGAGAACACTGAAGCTTTCTTT	CASSGHRGENTEAFF
TRBJ2-7	few	TRBV10-3	TRBD1	15	TGTGCCATCAGTGACCACATTGGACAGGGTGGTGAGCAGTACTTC	CAISDHIGQGGEQYF
TRBJ2-1	many	TRBV12-5	-	17	TGTGCTAGTGGTTTGCCCCTCGGAGGCTTGGGTGACAATGAGCAGTTCTTC	CASGLPLGGLGDNEQFF
TRBJ2-5	-	TRBV7-2	-	12	TGTGCCAGCAGCCAGCTAGCTGAGACCCAGTACTTC	CASSQLAETQYF
TRBJ1-6	-	TRBV7-9	TRBD1	15	TGTGCCAGCAGCTTACAGGGGGCCTATAATTCACCCCTCCACTTT	CASSLQGAYNSPLHF
TRBJ2-1	few	TRBV18	TRBD2	16	TGTGCCAGCTCACCACCGGGGCTAGCGGGAAGGGATGAGCAGTTCTTC	CASSPPGLAGRDEQFF
TRBJ1-1	few	TRBV7-2	-	15	TGTGCCAGCAGCTTAGGGAGGGTTGGGAACACTGAAGCTTTCTTT	CASSLGRVGNTEAFF
TRBJ2-7	-	TRBV7-2	TRBD2	13	TGTGCCAGCAGCTTTTCTAGCGGGGCCGAGCAGTACTTC	CASSFSSGAEQYF
TRBJ2-5	few	TRBV2	TRBD2	14	TGTGCCAGCAGTGAAGGGACTAGCGTAGAGACCCAGTACTTC	CASSEGTSVETQYF
TRBJ2-5	-	TRBV18	TRBD1	17	TGTGCCAGCTCACCTGGACAGGGGGTTTCTAGAAGGGAGACCCAGTACTTC	CASSPGQGVSRRETQYF
TRBJ2-1	few	TRBV2	TRBD1	15	TGTGCCAGCAGCGTGGACAGGGGTTCCCACAATGAGCAGTTCTTC	CASSVDRGSHNEQFF
TRBJ1-2	few	TRBV6-5	TRBD1	13	TGTGCCAGCAGTCAACAGGGGCCGGATGGCTACACCTTC	CASSQQGPDGYTF
TRBJ1-1	few	TRBV18	-	15	TGTGCCAGCTCACCAGGTGGACTTATGAACACTGAAGCTTTCTTT	CASSPGGLMNTEAFF
TRBJ2-7	-	TRBV2	-	11	TGTGCCAGCACGGGAGCGTACGAGCAGTACTTC	CASTGAYEQYF
TRBJ2-2	-	TRBV6-6	-	15	TGTGCCAGCAGTTACACGACTAGAATGGGCGGGGAGCTGTTTTTT	CASSYTTRMGGELFF
TRBJ2-6	-	TRBV19	TRBD2	14	TGTGCCAGTTCGGGGGGCTCTGGGGCCAACGTCCTGACTTTC	CASSGGSGANVLTF
TRBJ2-3	few	TRBV18	-	11	TGTGCCAGCTCAGAGCAAGATACGCAGTATTTT	CASSEQDTQYF
TRBJ2-1	few	TRBV4-1	TRBD2	15	TGCGCCAGCAGCACTTTAGCGGGAGGAAGTTATGAGCAGTTCTTC	CASSTLAGGSYEQFF
TRBJ2-5	-	TRBV6-1	-	13	TGTGCCAGCAGAAACAGGGTTCGGGAGACCCAGTACTTC	CASRNRVRETQYF
TRBJ2-7	-	TRBV9	TRBD1	14	TGTGCCAGCAGCGCGCGGGACAGGGGGGACGGGAGGGTCTTC	CASSARDRGDGRVF
TRBJ2-7	-	TRBV11-2	-	14	TGTGCCAGCAGCTTAGACAGGGTCAGCATTTGGCAGTACTTC	CASSLDRVSIWQYF